This record looks at one T cell receptor (beta chain) sequence and its context. The antigen this receptor binds is unknown. No qualities accompany the bases; no much larger clone lies one base away. The time point label of this sample denotes: persistent/refractory GD, antithyroid drugs over 5 years with positive TRAb. For both TCR sequencing and RNA sequencing, RNA was extracted from PBMCs in TRIzol. The diagnosis of Graves' disease followed American Thyroid Association guidelines. The patients came from an endocrinology department in Xi'an, China. Each patient gave approximately 10 milliliters of peripheral blood, collected in an EDTA anticoagulant tube. Ficoll Paque Plus density gradient separation was used to isolate PBMCs, and no further T cell sorting was performed. An Agilent 2100 Bioanalyzer and agarose gel were used to check RNA quality, while a NanoDrop 2000 measured RNA concentration. The CDR3, from cysteine to phenylalanine, totals 15 residues. Here the CDR3 DNA is all that survives: 45 bases in frame from base 1. V has 7 bases trimmed and J has 2 bases trimmed; junction bases matching no gene number 8. CDR1 and CDR2 (MDHEN, SYDVKM) derive from the germline V gene.

The record originates from a study of regulatory T cells in long-lasting Graves disease listed by TCRdb under 2021. Broadly, across the study: To count as having persistent Graves' disease, a patient had to have received antithyroid drug treatment for over 5 years with TSH receptor autoantibodies remaining persistently positive. A total of roughly 33 samples were covered by TCR sequencing, comprising some 13 persistent and around 20 newly diagnosed Graves' disease patients. Antithyroid drugs had been taken for about 10.3 years on average by persistent Graves' disease patients in the clinical cohort. The study was conducted in China and was registered as a clinical trial. Patients with persistent Graves' disease were compared with patients with newly diagnosed Graves' disease using TCR sequencing and RNA sequencing of peripheral blood. What the research found in general, with its limitations: The authors noted that the small sample size was a limitation that may lower accuracy. Only the TCR beta chain was sequenced and analyzed. Persistent disease showed preferential use of TRBV28, TRBJ1-2 and TRBJ2-5, whereas newly diagnosed disease favored TRBV20-1 and TRBJ2-1. More public clonotypes were shared among persistent patients (under 3,000) than among newly diagnosed patients (just under 1,000). Because the primary lesion, thyroid tissue, could not be accessed, the study looked at peripheral blood alone. Lower TCR Shannon entropy and fewer highly expanded clones were observed in persistent Graves' disease patients than in newly diagnosed patients, which suggested clonal expansion.

Libraries came from multiplex PCR. The instrument was an Illumina HiSeq 4000. CDR3 regions were amplified by Arm-PCR with iRepertoire HTBI primers to construct TCR beta libraries. PCR products were gel purified before sequencing. On the authors' methods: Across samples, around 62 TRBV and around 15 TRBJ segments were identified and used for gene usage analysis of CDR3 amino acid clonotypes. Filtered high-quality paired reads were merged into contigs using COPE and FqMerger. Contigs were aligned with BLAST to IMGT TRBV, TRBD and TRBJ reference genes, and CDR3 was defined per IMGT. Clonotypes above 0.1% frequency were classified as highly expanded clones. Shannon entropy was used to measure repertoire diversity, and the Gini coefficient was used to measure V-J evenness. Public clonotypes were defined as clonotypes shared by more than one individual. TCRdb applied fastp at Q25 and MiXCR to the public reads, then kept only in-frame beta chains. One record per CDR3 amino acid sequence lists the most common genes and DNA. The V and J calls were determined by TCRdb, not by the authors. In this sample the table shows about 470,000 distinct CDR3 sequences, around 20% of which occur a single time. Together, the top ten hold 6.5% to 10% of the sample.

Recombination linked TRBV28 to TRBJ2-5, with TRBD1 matching 9 junction bases. The specimen was peripheral blood mononuclear cells (PBMCs), collected when the disease was refractory, from a patient treated with antithyroid drugs. The sequence was collected from a female donor with Graves disease. The DNA sequence is TGTGCCAGCAACCCCCGACAGGGGGTTCAAGAGACCCAGTACTTC. Its protein is CASNPRQGVQETQYF.